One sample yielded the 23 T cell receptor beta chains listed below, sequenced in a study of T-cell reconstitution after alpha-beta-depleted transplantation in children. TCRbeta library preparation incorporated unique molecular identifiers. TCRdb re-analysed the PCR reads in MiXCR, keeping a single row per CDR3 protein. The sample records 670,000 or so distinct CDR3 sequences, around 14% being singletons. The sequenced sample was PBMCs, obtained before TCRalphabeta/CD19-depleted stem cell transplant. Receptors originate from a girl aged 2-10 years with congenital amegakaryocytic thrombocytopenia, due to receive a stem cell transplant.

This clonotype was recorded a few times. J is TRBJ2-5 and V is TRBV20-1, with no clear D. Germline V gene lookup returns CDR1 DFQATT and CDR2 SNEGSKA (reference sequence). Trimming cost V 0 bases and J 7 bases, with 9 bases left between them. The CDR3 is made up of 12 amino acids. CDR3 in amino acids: CSAREGPRTQYF. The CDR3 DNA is TGCAGTGCTAGAGAAGGGCCCCGGACCCAGTACTTC.

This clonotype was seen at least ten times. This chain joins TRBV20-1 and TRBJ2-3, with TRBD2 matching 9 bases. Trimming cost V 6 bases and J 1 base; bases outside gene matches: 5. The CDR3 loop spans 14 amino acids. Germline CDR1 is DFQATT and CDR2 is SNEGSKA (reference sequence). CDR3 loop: CSAGSGRGTDTQYF. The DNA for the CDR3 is TGCAGTGCCGGTAGCGGGAGAGGCACAGATACGCAGTATTTT.

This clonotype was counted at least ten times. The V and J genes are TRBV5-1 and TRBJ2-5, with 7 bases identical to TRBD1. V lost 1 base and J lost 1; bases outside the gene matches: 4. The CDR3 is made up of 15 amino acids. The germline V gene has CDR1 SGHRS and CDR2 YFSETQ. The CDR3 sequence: CASSLIRDSQETQYF. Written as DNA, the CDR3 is TGCGCCAGCAGCTTGATAAGGGACAGCCAAGAGACCCAGTACTTC. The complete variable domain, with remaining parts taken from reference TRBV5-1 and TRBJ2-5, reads KAGVTQTPRYLIKTRGQQVTLSCSPISGHRSVSWYQQTPGQGLQFLFEYFSETQRNKGNFPGRFSGRQFSNSRSEMNVSTLELGDSALYLCASSLIRDSQETQYFGPGTRLLVL.

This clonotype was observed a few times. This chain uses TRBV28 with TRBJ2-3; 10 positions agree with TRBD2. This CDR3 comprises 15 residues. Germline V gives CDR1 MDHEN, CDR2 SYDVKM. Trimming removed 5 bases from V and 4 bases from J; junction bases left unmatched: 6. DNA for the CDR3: TGTGCCAGCAGTGTAGCGGGAGGTCTCTCAGATACGCAGTATTTT. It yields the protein CASSVAGGLSDTQYF.

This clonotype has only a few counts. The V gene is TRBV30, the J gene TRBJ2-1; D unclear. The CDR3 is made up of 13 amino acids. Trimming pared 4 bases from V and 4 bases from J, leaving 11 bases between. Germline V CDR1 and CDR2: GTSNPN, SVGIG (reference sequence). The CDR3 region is CAWNKDAYNEQFF. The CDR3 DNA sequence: TGTGCCTGGAATAAGGACGCATACAATGAGCAGTTCTTC.

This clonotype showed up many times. The CDR3 DNA reads as TGCAGTGCTAGCGGCCAGCACAATCAGCCCCAGCATTTT. It translates to CSASGQHNQPQHF. The chain joins TRBV20-1 to TRBJ1-5; no reliable D call. The CDR3 loop spans 13 amino acids. Germline V gene sequence: CDR1 DFQATT, CDR2 SNEGSKA (reference sequence). The ends were cut back, 3 bases at V and 3 bases at J, with 9 bases in the middle.

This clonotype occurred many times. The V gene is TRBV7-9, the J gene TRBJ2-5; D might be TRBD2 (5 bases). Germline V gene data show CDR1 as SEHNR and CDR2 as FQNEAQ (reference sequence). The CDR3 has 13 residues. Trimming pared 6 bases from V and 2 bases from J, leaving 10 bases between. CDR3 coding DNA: TGTGCCAGCAGGCACCGGGAACAAGAGACCCAGTACTTC. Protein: CASRHREQETQYF.

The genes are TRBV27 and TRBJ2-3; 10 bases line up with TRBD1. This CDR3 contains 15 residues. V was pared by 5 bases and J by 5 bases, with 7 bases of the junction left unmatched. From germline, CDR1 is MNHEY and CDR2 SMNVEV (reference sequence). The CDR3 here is CASSRGTGVEDTQYF. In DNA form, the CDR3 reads TGTGCCAGCAGTCGCGGGACAGGGGTTGAAGATACGCAGTATTTT.

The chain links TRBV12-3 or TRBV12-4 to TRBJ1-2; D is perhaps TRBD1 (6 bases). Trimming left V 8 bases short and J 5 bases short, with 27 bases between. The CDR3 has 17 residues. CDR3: CASGEWTAKNYGYGYTF. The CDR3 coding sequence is TGTGCCAGCGGGGAATGGACAGCGAAAAACTATGGGTATGGCTACACCTTC.

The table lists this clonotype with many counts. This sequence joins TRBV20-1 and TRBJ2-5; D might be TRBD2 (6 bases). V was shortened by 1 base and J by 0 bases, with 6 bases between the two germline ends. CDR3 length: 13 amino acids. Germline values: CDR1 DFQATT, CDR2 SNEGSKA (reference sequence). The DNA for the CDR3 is TGCAGTGCTAGAGTAGCGGACCAAGAGACCCAGTACTTC. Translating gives CSARVADQETQYF.

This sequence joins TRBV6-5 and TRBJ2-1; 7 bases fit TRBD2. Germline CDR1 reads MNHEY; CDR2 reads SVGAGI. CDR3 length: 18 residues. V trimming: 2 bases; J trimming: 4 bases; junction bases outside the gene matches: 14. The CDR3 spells CASSYLAGAQAGYNEQFF. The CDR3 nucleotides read TGTGCCAGCAGTTACCTGGCGGGAGCGCAGGCCGGATACAATGAGCAGTTCTTC.

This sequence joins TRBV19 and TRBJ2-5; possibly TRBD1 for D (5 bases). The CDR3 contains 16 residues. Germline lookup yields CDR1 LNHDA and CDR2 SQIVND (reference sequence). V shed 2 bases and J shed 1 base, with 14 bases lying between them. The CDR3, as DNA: TGTGCCAGTAGTATATTAGGGGTGGACATCCAAGAGACCCAGTACTTC. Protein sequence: CASSILGVDIQETQYF.

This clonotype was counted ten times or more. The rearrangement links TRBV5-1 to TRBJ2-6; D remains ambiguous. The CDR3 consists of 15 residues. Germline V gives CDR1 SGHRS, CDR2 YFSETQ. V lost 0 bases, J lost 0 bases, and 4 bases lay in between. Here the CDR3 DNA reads TGCGCCAGCAGCTTGGTCCTCTCTGGGGCCAACGTCCTGACTTTC. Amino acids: CASSLVLSGANVLTF. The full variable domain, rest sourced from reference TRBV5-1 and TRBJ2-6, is KAGVTQTPRYLIKTRGQQVTLSCSPISGHRSVSWYQQTPGQGLQFLFEYFSETQRNKGNFPGRFSGRQFSNSRSEMNVSTLELGDSALYLCASSLVLSGANVLTFGAGSRLTVL.

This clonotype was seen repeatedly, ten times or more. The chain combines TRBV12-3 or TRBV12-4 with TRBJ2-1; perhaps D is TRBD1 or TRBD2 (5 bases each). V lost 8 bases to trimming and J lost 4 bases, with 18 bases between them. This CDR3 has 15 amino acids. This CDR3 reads CASLPVGAVYNEQFF. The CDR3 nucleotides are TGTGCCAGCTTACCGGTCGGGGCGGTGTACAATGAGCAGTTCTTC.

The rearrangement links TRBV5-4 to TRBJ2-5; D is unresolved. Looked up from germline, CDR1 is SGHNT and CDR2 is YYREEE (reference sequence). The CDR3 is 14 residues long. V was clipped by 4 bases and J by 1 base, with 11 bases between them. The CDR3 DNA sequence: TGTGCCAGCAGCCCCCGCCGGTTCCAAGAGACCCAGTACTTC. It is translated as CASSPRRFQETQYF.

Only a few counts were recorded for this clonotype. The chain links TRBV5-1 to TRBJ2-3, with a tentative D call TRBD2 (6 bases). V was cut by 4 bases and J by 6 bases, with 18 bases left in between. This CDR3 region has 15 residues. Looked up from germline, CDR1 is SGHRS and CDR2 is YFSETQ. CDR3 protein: CASSDREPISDTQYF. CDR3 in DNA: TGCGCCAGCAGCGACCGGGAGCCAATATCGGATACGCAGTATTTT.

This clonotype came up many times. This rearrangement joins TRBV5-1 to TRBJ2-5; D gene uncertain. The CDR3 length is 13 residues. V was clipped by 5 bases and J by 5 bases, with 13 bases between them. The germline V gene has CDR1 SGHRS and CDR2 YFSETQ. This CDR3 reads CASSPTVEETQYF. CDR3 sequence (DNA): TGCGCCAGCAGTCCGACGGTGGAGGAGACCCAGTACTTC.

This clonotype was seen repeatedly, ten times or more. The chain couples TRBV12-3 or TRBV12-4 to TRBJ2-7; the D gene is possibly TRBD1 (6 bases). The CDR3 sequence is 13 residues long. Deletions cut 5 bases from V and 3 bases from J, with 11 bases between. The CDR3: CASSLWDNYEQYF. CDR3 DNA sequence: TGTGCCAGCAGTCTGTGGGACAACTACGAGCAGTACTTC.

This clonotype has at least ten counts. DNA for the CDR3: TGTGCCACCGCGGAACCCGGGACAGGGACGTTTCAGCCCCAGCATTTT. This translates into CATAEPGTGTFQPQHF. This rearrangement joins TRBV6-5 to TRBJ1-5; 9 bases map to TRBD1. The CDR3 length is 16 residues. Trimming at V came to 10 bases and at J to 6 bases, leaving 16 bases not matched to a gene. The germline gives CDR1 MNHEY, CDR2 SVGAGI.

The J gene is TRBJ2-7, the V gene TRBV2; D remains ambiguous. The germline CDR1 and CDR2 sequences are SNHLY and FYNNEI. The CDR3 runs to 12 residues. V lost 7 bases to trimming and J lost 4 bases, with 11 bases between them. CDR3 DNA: TGTGCCAGCACCGAGCAAGGGTACGAGCAGTACTTC. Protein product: CASTEQGYEQYF.

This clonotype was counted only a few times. The CDR3 is CASLGTSGTDEQFF. CDR3 nucleotide sequence: TGTGCCAGCTTAGGGACTAGCGGGACGGATGAGCAGTTCTTC. The chain joins TRBV6-1 to TRBJ2-1; 13 bases are shared with TRBD2. Trimming removed 8 bases from V and 8 bases from J; junction bases left unmatched: 6. The CDR3 is 14 residues long. Per germline, CDR1 MNHNS and CDR2 SASEGT.

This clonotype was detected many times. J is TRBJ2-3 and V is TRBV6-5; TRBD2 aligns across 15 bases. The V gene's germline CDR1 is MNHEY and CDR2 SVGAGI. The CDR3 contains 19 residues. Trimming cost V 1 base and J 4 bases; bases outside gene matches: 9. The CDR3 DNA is TGTGCCAGCAGTTACTTTCCTCCGGGACTAGCGGGAGGAGCAGATACGCAGTATTTT. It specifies CASSYFPPGLAGGADTQYF.

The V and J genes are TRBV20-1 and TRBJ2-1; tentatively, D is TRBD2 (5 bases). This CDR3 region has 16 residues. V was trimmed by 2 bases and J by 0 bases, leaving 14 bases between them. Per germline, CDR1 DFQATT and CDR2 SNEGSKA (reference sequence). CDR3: CSARWPPAGSYNEQFF. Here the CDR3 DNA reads TGCAGTGCTAGATGGCCCCCGGCGGGCTCCTACAATGAGCAGTTCTTC.